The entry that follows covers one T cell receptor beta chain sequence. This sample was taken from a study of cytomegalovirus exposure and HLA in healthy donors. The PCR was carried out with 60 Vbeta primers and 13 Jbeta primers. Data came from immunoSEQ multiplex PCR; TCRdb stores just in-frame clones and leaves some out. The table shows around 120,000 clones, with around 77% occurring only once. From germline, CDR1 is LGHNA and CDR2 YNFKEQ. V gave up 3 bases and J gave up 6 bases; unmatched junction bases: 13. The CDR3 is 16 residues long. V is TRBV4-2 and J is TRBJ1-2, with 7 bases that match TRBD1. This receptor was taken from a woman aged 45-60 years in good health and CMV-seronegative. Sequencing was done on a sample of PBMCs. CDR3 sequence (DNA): TGTGCCAGCAGCCATCAACGACAGGGTGGAAGGAATGGCTACACCTTC. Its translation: CASSHQRQGGRNGYTF.